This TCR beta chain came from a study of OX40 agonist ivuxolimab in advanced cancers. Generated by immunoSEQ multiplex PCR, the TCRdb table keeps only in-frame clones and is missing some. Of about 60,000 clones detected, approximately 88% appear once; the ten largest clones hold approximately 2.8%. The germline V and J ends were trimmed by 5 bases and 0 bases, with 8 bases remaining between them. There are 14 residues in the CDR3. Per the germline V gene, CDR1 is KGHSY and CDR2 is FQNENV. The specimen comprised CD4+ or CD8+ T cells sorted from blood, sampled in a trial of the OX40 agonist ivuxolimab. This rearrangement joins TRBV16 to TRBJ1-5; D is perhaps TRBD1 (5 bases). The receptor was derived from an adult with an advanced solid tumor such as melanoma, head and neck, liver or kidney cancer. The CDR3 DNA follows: TGTGCCAGCAGCAAGGGACTTAGCAATCAGCCCCAGCATTTT. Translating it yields CASSKGLSNQPQHF.